The clone carrying this T cell receptor beta chain appeared once. The data derive from a study of cytomegalovirus exposure and HLA in healthy donors. Unmatched junction bases numbered 1, after V lost 5 bases and J lost 0 bases. The length of the CDR3 is 14 residues. CDR1 and CDR2 from the germline V gene are SGHNT and YENEEA. The study ran its PCR with 60 Vbeta and 13 Jbeta primers. Clones were sequenced by immunoSEQ multiplex PCR, and TCRdb holds only the in-frame ones, with some missing. The sample comprises 110,000 or so clones, 69% of which are singletons, and approximately 3% rests with the top ten.

This chain connects TRBV11-3 to TRBJ1-1; 9 bases are a match to TRBD1. The sequenced material came from PBMCs. This receptor was taken from a man aged 25 to 45 in good health and CMV-seronegative. As DNA, the CDR3 is TGTGCCAGCAGCACAGGGGGCTTGAACACTGAAGCTTTCTTT. It yields the protein CASSTGGLNTEAFF.